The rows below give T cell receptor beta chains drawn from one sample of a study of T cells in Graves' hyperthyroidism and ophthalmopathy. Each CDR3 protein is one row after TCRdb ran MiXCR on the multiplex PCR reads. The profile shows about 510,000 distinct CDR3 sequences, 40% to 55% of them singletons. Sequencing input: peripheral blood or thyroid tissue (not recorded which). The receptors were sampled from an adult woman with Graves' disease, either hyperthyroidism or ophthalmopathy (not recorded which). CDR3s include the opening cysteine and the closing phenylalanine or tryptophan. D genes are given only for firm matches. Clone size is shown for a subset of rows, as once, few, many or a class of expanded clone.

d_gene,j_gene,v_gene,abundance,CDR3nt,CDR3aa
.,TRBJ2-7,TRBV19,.,TGTGCCACCAGCAGAGCCAGCCGGGACGTGGGATACGAGCAGTACTTC,CATSRASRDVGYEQYF
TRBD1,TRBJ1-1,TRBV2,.,TGTGCTAGAGACAACAGGGGGAACACTGAAGCTTTCTTT,CARDNRGNTEAFF
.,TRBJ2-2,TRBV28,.,TGTGCCAGCACCCCCCCGGGAGCCGGGGAGCTGTTTTTT,CASTPPGAGELFF
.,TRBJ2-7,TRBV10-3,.,TGTGCCATCAGTGAGTCGGTAGTGGGCGTTGTTCGGGAGCAGTACTTC,CAISESVVGVVREQYF
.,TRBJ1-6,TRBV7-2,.,TGTGCCAGCAGCCCCTCCTACGCCCAAAAAAGTTCACCCCTCCACTTT,CASSPSYAQKSSPLHF
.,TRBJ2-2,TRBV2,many,TGTGCCAGCAGTGAGAGCTACACCGGGGAGCTGTTTTTT,CASSESYTGELFF
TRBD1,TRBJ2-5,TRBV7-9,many,TGTGCCAGCAGCTACGCGACAGGGTCGGAAGAGACCCAGTACTTC,CASSYATGSEETQYF
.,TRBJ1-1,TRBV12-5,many,TGTGCTAGTGGTTTGGGTAACACTGAAGCTTTCTTT,CASGLGNTEAFF
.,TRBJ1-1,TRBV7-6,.,TGTGCTAGCAGCTTAGGGCAGAGCACTGAAGCTTTCTTT,CASSLGQSTEAFF
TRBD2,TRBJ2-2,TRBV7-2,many,TGTGCCAGCAGCCCTCGGACTAGCGGGAGGGCCCCCGGGGAGCTGTTTTTT,CASSPRTSGRAPGELFF
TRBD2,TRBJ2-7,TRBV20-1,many,TGCAGTGCTAGATCGGTAGCGGGAGGGCACCACGAGCAGTACTTC,CSARSVAGGHHEQYF
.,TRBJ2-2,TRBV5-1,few,TGCGCCAGCAGTCATTATAGGGTGGAGACCGGGGAGCTGTTTTTT,CASSHYRVETGELFF
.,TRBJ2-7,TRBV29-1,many,TGCAGCGTACCAGCGGGTGCACGCTACGAGCAGTACTTC,CSVPAGARYEQYF
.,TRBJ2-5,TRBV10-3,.,TGTGCCAGCAGTGAAAACAGGGGAGGCGAGACCCAGTACTTC,CASSENRGGETQYF
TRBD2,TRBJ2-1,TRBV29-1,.,TGCAGCGTTGATAAGGTAGCGGGAGGGGATGAGCAGTTCTTC,CSVDKVAGGDEQFF
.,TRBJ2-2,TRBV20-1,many,TGCAGTGCTACGGGGACATCGAACACCGGGGAGCTGTTTTTT,CSATGTSNTGELFF
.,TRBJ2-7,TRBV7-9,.,TGTGCCAGCAGCCGGAAGGCGGGAAAAGTCTACGAGCAGTACTTC,CASSRKAGKVYEQYF
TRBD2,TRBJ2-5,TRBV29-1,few,TGCAGCGCTCGGACTAGCGAAGAGACCCAGTACTTC,CSARTSEETQYF
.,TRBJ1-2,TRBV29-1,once,TGCAGCGTTGAAGGGGCCGGGAAAAACTATGGCTACACCTTC,CSVEGAGKNYGYTF
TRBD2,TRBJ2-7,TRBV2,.,TGTGCCAGCAGTCCCCTTTCGTTTACTTTAGCGGGAGACGCGGGCGAGCAGTACTTC,CASSPLSFTLAGDAGEQYF
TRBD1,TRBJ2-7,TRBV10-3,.,TGTGCCATCAGTTGGGACAGGGCTTTAAGGGAGCAGTACTTC,CAISWDRALREQYF
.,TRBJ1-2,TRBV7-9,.,TGTGCCAGCAGCTTGACCAGAAGCCCCGGCTATGGCTACACCTTC,CASSLTRSPGYGYTF
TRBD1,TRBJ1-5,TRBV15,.,TGTGCCACCAGCAAGGGACAGGGAGTTTTGCCCCAGCATTTT,CATSKGQGVLPQHF
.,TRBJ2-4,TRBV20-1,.,TGCAGTGTGGATAGATCCAAAAACATTCAGTACTTC,CSVDRSKNIQYF
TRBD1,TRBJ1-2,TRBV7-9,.,TGTGCCAGCAGTATCGGGGGGACAGGTCGATATGGCTACACCTTC,CASSIGGTGRYGYTF
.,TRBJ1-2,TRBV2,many,TGTGCCAGCATGCCTGGGACGTCCCCCGGAGGCTACACCTTC,CASMPGTSPGGYTF
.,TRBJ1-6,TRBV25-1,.,TGTGCCAGCCAATATACAGGGAGAATCAATTCACCCCTCCACTTT,CASQYTGRINSPLHF
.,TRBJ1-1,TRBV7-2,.,TGTGCCAGCAGCTTGGCCACAGGTGGGAAAACTGAAGCTTTCTTT,CASSLATGGKTEAFF
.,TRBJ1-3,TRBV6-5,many,TGTGCCAGCAGTTATGGGGGCGGGCTGCCTTCTGGAAACACCATATATTTT,CASSYGGGLPSGNTIYF
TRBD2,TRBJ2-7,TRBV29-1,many,TGCAGCGTCGCTAGCGGGAGAGGAGAGCAGTACTTC,CSVASGRGEQYF
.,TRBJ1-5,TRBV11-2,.,TGTGCCAGCAGCACTGGGACTGCTCAGCCCCAGCATTTT,CASSTGTAQPQHF
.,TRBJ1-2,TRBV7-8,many,TGTGCCAGCAGCTTAGTAGTAGGGGCCGGGACTCCCTATGGCTACACCTTC,CASSLVVGAGTPYGYTF
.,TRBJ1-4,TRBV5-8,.,TGTGCCAGCAGCTTGGGACACGTTGGCGAAAAACTGTTTTTT,CASSLGHVGEKLFF
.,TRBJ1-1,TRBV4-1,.,TGCGCCAGCAGCCAAGATCTAGGGGGAACTGAAGCTCTCTTT,CASSQDLGGTEALF
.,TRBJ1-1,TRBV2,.,TGTGCCAGCAGTGGGAGGGGGGCCACTGAAGCTTTCTTT,CASSGRGATEAFF
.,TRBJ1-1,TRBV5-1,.,TGCGCCAGCATAGGGGAGGGTACGAGGAACACTGAAGCTTTCTTT,CASIGEGTRNTEAFF
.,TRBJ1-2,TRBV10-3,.,TGTGCCATCAGTGAGGAAAACTATGGCTACACCTTC,CAISEENYGYTF
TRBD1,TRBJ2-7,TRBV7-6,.,TGTGCCAGCAGCTTAGCCCCGGGACAGGCCTACGAGCAGTACTTC,CASSLAPGQAYEQYF
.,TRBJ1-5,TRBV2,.,TGTGCCAGCGGTGATGGGACCCAGCCCCAGCATTTT,CASGDGTQPQHF
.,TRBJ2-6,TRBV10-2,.,TGTGCCAGCAGGCCCGTAGGACGGACCCGACGTTCTGGGGCCAACGTCCTGACTTTC,CASRPVGRTRRSGANVLTF
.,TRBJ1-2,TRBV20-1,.,TGCAGTGCTCTCCGGGTGGACACACAAAACTATGGCTACACCTTC,CSALRVDTQNYGYTF
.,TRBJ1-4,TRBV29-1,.,TGCAGCGTTGTTGAAGGGGTCGCGACTGGTGAAAAACTGCTTTTT,CSVVEGVATGEKLLF
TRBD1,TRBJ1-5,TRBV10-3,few,TGTGCCATCAGTATGACAGGGGGGGTCACCAATGAGCATTTT,CAISMTGGVTNEHF
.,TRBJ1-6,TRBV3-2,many,TGTGCCAGCAGCCAAGAAGGCCGGGGGCAGGGTAATTCACCCCTCCACTTT,CASSQEGRGQGNSPLHF
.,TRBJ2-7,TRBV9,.,TGTGCCAGCAGCGGACCTCGGGGACTTCAGTACTTC,CASSGPRGLQYF